This T cell receptor (beta chain) was documented in a study of technical replicates of blood from a handful of donors. TCRdb keeps only in-frame clones here, not all; method: immunoSEQ multiplex PCR. This repertoire shows under 100,000 clones, 70% to 90% found once; its top ten account for about 5%. Trimming removed 3 bases at V and 7 bases at J, with 8 bases between. Germline lookup yields CDR1 SGDLS and CDR2 YYNGEE. This CDR3 is 11 amino acids long. The material sequenced was PBMCs. V and J are TRBV9 and TRBJ2-7; D possibly corresponds to TRBD2 (5 bases). This clonotype was obtained from a human donor in good health. Some clones in this sample may be carry-over from other donors' samples. CDR3 residues: CASSGTGEQYF. Here the CDR3 DNA reads TGTGCCAGCAGCGGGACGGGGGAGCAGTACTTC.